The rows below give T cell receptor beta chains drawn from one sample of a study of OX40 agonist ivuxolimab in advanced cancers. Produced via immunoSEQ multiplex PCR; TCRdb's table is partial and in-frame only. The sample records 30,000 to 35,000 clones, 65% to 90% being singletons. The material was CD4+ or CD8+ T cells sorted from blood, obtained in a trial of the OX40 agonist ivuxolimab. The receptors come from an adult with an advanced solid tumor such as melanoma, head and neck, liver or kidney cancer. Both conserved end residues are part of each CDR3. A D gene is named only where the DNA matches it firmly. Only part of the rows carry a size: once, few, many, or a class if the clone is expanded.

clone_size,j_call,d_call,cdr3_length,v_call,cdr3_nt,cdr3_aa
-,TRBJ2-5,-,13,TRBV6-5,TGTGCCAGCAGTGAAGCTCGAGTAGAGACCCAGTACTTC,CASSEARVETQYF
-,TRBJ1-1,TRBD1,15,TRBV9,TGTGCCAGCAGCAGCCTGAGGGGGCTTGGAACTGAAGCTTTCTTT,CASSSLRGLGTEAFF
-,TRBJ2-1,TRBD1,15,TRBV2,TGTGCCAGCAGTGGACAGGGGGCGGGGTACAATGAGCAGTTCTTC,CASSGQGAGYNEQFF
-,TRBJ2-7,-,11,TRBV6-5,TGTGCCAGCCGCAAGGGTGACGAGCAGTACTTC,CASRKGDEQYF
once,TRBJ1-1,-,14,TRBV5-1,TGCGCCAGCAGCTCAATAGGGGGGAACACTGAAGCTTTCTTT,CASSSIGGNTEAFF
-,TRBJ1-1,-,15,TRBV15,TGTGCCACCAGCAGAAAGACAGATATGAACACTGAAGCTTTCTTT,CATSRKTDMNTEAFF
once,TRBJ1-5,-,15,TRBV7-8,TGTGCCAGCAGCTTAGACCTGGGGAGCAATCAGCCCCAGCATTTT,CASSLDLGSNQPQHF
-,TRBJ1-5,-,14,TRBV7-2,TGTGCCAGCAGCTTGGCTGGGCGTAATCAGCCCCAGCATTTT,CASSLAGRNQPQHF
-,TRBJ2-7,-,14,TRBV6-5,TGTGCCAGCAAGGTCACAGGGGGGGCCTACGAGCAGTACTTC,CASKVTGGAYEQYF
-,TRBJ1-1,-,12,TRBV29-1,TGCAGCGGGGCCTATCTGCACGCTGAAGCTTTCTTT,CSGAYLHAEAFF
-,TRBJ2-7,-,15,TRBV7-8,TGTGCCAGCAGCTGGTACAAGGGGGACTACTACGAGCAGTACTTC,CASSWYKGDYYEQYF
-,TRBJ1-2,-,13,TRBV25-1,TGTGCCAGCAGTGCAGACAGGCACTATGGCTACACCTTC,CASSADRHYGYTF
-,TRBJ2-5,TRBD2,15,TRBV6-5,TGTGCCAGCAGTTGGGCGGGAGGGATGGGAGAGACCCAGTACTTC,CASSWAGGMGETQYF
-,TRBJ2-6,-,16,TRBV7-2,TGTGCCAGCAGCTTAGTAGCCCAGCCTGGGGCCAACGTCCTGACTTTC,CASSLVAQPGANVLTF
-,TRBJ2-7,-,14,TRBV5-6,TGTGCCAGCAGCTTGGTAGCGGCCTCCTACGAGCAGTACTTC,CASSLVAASYEQYF
-,TRBJ1-4,-,13,TRBV19,TGTGCCAGTAGTATCAGGAATAATGAAAAACTGTTTTTT,CASSIRNNEKLFF
-,TRBJ2-5,-,14,TRBV7-9,TGTGCCAGCAGCCCCTCGGGACTTAAAGAGACCCAGTACTTC,CASSPSGLKETQYF
once,TRBJ2-7,TRBD2,15,TRBV9,TGTGCCAGCAGCGTAGAAGCGGGGGCCTCATACGAGCAGTACTTC,CASSVEAGASYEQYF
-,TRBJ1-2,-,15,TRBV4-2,TGTGCCAGCAGCCAAGACCGGGACGGACGCTATGGCTACACCTTC,CASSQDRDGRYGYTF
-,TRBJ2-1,-,15,TRBV6-5,TGTGCTAGCAGTTACATGCTCAGCTCCTACAATGAGCAGTTCTTC,CASSYMLSSYNEQFF
-,TRBJ1-3,-,15,TRBV19,TGTGCCAGTAGTAGCACCGGGACGCGTGGAAACACCATATATTTT,CASSSTGTRGNTIYF
few,TRBJ2-5,TRBD1,17,TRBV27,TGTGCCAGCAGTTCACTTTGGGACAGGGTACGCCAAGAGACCCAGTACTTC,CASSSLWDRVRQETQYF
-,TRBJ1-3,-,16,TRBV7-2,TGTGCCAGCAGGCGTCCGGGACAAGAGCCTGGAAACACCATATATTTT,CASRRPGQEPGNTIYF
-,TRBJ2-1,TRBD2,15,TRBV6-5,TGTGCCAGCAGTTACGGGACTAGCGGGTACAATGAGCAGTTCTTC,CASSYGTSGYNEQFF
-,TRBJ1-5,TRBD1,15,TRBV7-2,TGTGCCAGCAGCCGGACAGGTAATAGCAATCAGCCCCAGCATTTT,CASSRTGNSNQPQHF
medium-sized,TRBJ2-7,TRBD2,16,TRBV7-2,TGTGCCAGCAGCTTAGACTTACTAGCGGCCTCCTACGAGCAGTACTTC,CASSLDLLAASYEQYF
-,TRBJ2-7,TRBD2,15,TRBV5-1,TGCGCCAGCAGGATGGGACTAGCGGGAGCTAACGAGCAGTACTTC,CASRMGLAGANEQYF
once,TRBJ2-7,-,14,TRBV7-8,TGTGCCAGCAGCTCCCTAGCGACCTCTGACGAGCAGTACTTC,CASSSLATSDEQYF
-,TRBJ2-3,-,15,TRBV11-2,TGTGCCAGCAGCACATCGACAGGCGGACGTCGTACGCAGTATTTT,CASSTSTGGRRTQYF
-,TRBJ2-7,TRBD1,14,TRBV19,TGTGCCAGTAGGTTCGGGACAGGGGCATACGAGCAGTACTTC,CASRFGTGAYEQYF
-,TRBJ1-1,TRBD1,11,TRBV6-5,TGTGCCAGCACCGGGGACAGTGAAGCTTTCTTT,CASTGDSEAFF
few,TRBJ2-2,TRBD1,18,TRBV19,TGTGCCAGTAGCCCGAGGGGCGCCGGACAGGGTAACACCGGGGAGCTGTTTTTT,CASSPRGAGQGNTGELFF
-,TRBJ1-6,TRBD1,14,TRBV11-3,TGTGCCAGCAGCTTTACAGGCGCAGGGGGACCCCTCCACTTT,CASSFTGAGGPLHF
-,TRBJ2-7,TRBD1,14,TRBV23-1,TGCGCCAGCTTACAGGGGCCCGTATCCTACGAGCAGTACTTC,CASLQGPVSYEQYF
-,TRBJ1-2,-,11,TRBV7-2,TGTGCCAGCAGCTCGGCCTATGGCTACACCTTC,CASSSAYGYTF
-,TRBJ1-3,-,13,TRBV7-9,TGTGCCAGCAGCCCCTCAGGGGGAAACACCATATATTTT,CASSPSGGNTIYF
few,TRBJ1-3,-,14,TRBV18,TGTGCCAGCTCACAGACGGGGGATGGAAACACCATATATTTT,CASSQTGDGNTIYF
-,TRBJ2-3,TRBD2,13,TRBV19,TGTGCCAGTAGAGAGATAGCGGGAGATACGCAGTATTTT,CASREIAGDTQYF
few,TRBJ2-1,TRBD2,12,TRBV19,TGTGCCAGCGGGAGGGCGGTGGAGGAGCAGTTCTTC,CASGRAVEEQFF
-,TRBJ1-1,TRBD1,15,TRBV25-1,TGTGCCAGCAGTGAATCGGCGGGCAGGGGGTCTGAAGCTTTCTTT,CASSESAGRGSEAFF
-,TRBJ2-7,-,15,TRBV11-2,TGTGCCAGCAGCTTAGCCTCGGACACCGCCTACGAGCAGTACTTC,CASSLASDTAYEQYF
few,TRBJ2-3,-,17,TRBV19,TGTGCCAGTAGTACCAGTCGACAGGCCACTAGCACAGATACGCAGTATTTT,CASSTSRQATSTDTQYF
-,TRBJ2-5,-,12,TRBV18,TGTGCCAGCTCACCGACCGAAGAGACCCAGTACTTC,CASSPTEETQYF
-,TRBJ1-1,-,15,TRBV7-2,TGTGCCAGCAGGTCTGACTCTTCCCTGAACACTGAAGCTTTCTTT,CASRSDSSLNTEAFF
-,TRBJ1-1,-,13,TRBV30,TGTGCCTGGAGTGCAGGGTCGAACACTGAAGCTTTCTTT,CAWSAGSNTEAFF
-,TRBJ2-2,TRBD1,12,TRBV25-1,TGTGCCAGCAGTCAGGACAGGGGGGAGCTGTTTTTT,CASSQDRGELFF
-,TRBJ1-4,-,12,TRBV12-5,TGTGCTAGTGGTTTGGAGGTCGAAAAACTGTTTTTT,CASGLEVEKLFF
-,TRBJ1-2,-,13,TRBV19,TGTGCCAGTAGTACGTCGGGGGGAGGCGGCTACACCTTC,CASSTSGGGGYTF
-,TRBJ2-3,-,12,TRBV5-1,TGCGCCAGCAGCTTGTTAGCAGATACGCAGTATTTT,CASSLLADTQYF
-,TRBJ1-5,-,15,TRBV7-8,TGTGCCAGCAGCATTAGGACATATAGCAATCAGCCCCAGCATTTT,CASSIRTYSNQPQHF
-,TRBJ1-5,-,15,TRBV28,TGTGCCAGCAGTTCGGGACATAATAGCAATCAGCCCCAGCATTTT,CASSSGHNSNQPQHF